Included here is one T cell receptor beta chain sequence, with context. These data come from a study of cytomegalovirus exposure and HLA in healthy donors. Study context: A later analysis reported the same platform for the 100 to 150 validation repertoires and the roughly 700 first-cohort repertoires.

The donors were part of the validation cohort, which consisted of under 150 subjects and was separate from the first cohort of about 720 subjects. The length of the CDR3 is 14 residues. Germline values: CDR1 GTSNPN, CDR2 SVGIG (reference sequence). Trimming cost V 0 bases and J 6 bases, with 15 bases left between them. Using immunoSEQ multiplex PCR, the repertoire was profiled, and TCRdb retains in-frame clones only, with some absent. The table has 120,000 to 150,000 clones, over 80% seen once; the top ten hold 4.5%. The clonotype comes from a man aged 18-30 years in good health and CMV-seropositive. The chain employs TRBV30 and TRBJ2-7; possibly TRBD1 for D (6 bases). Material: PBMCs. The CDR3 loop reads CAWSVGTRGSEQYF. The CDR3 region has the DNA TGTGCCTGGAGTGTAGGGACACGGGGATCCGAGCAGTACTTC.